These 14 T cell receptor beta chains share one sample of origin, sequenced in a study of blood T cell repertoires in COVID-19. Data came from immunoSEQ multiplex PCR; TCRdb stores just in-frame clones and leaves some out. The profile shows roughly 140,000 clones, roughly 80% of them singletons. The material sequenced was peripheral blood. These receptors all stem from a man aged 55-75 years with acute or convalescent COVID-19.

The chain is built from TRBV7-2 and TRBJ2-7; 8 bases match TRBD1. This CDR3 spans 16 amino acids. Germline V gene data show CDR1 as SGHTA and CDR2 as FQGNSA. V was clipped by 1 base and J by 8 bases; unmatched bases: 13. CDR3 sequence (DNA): TGTGCCAGCAGCTTAGTTTTTTCAGGGGGCGGGAAAAAGCAGTACTTC. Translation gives CASSLVFSGGGKKQYF.

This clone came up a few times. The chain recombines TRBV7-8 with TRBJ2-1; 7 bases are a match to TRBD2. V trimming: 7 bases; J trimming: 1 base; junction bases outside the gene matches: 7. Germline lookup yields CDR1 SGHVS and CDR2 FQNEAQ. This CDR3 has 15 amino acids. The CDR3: CASTISGASYNEQFF. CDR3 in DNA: TGTGCCAGCACCATAAGCGGGGCATCCTACAATGAGCAGTTCTTC. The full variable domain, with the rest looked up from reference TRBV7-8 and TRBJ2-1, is GAGVSQSPRYKVAKRGQDVALRCDPISGHVSLFWYQQALGQGPEFLTYFQNEAQLDKSGLPSDRFFAERPEGSVSTLKIQRTQQEDSAVYLCASTISGASYNEQFFGPGTRLTVL.

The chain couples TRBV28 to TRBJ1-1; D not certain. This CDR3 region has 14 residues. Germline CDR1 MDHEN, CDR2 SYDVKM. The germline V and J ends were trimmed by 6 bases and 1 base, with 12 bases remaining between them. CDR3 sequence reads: CASSRGSRNTEAFF. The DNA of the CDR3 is TGTGCCAGCAGCCGAGGGTCGCGGAACACTGAAGCTTTCTTT.

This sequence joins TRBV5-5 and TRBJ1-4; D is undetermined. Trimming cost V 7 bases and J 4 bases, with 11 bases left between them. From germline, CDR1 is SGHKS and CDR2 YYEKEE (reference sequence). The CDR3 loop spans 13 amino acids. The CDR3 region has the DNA TGTGCCAGCCACCCGGGATTTAATGAAAAACTGTTTTTT. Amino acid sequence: CASHPGFNEKLFF.

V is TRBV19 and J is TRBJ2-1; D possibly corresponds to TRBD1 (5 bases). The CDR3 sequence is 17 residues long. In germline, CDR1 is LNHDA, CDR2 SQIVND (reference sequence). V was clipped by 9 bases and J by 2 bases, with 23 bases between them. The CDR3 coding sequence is TGTGCCAGCGCGGACGCACGTGCCCAGGGCACCTACAATGAGCAGTTCTTC. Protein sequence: CASADARAQGTYNEQFF.

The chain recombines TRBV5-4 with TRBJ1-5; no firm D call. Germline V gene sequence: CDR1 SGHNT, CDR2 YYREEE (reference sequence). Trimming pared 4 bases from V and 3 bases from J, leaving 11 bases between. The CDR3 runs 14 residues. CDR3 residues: CASSVEQYNQPQHF. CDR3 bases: TGTGCCAGCAGCGTGGAACAGTACAATCAGCCCCAGCATTTT.

CDR3 sequence (DNA): TGTGCCACCAGTGCTGGTAGCGGGAGGGTAAATGAGCAGTTCTTC. As protein: CATSAGSGRVNEQFF. The chain is built from TRBV24-1 and TRBJ2-1, with 11 bases identical to TRBD2. Losses at the gene ends were 5 bases for V and 7 bases for J; bases not matched to a gene: 6. The CDR3 is 15 amino acids. Germline V CDR1 and CDR2: KGHDR, SFDVKD.

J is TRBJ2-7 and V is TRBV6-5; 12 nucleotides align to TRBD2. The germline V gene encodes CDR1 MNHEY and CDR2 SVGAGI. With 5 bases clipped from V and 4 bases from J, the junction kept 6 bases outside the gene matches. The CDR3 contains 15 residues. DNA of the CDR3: TGTGCCAGCAGTCCTCCCGGACTAGCGGGGTACGAGCAGTACTTC. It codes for CASSPPGLAGYEQYF.

CDR3 DNA sequence: TGTGCCAGCAGCTTACGGGTGAACACTGAAGCTTTCTTT. This sequence encodes CASSLRVNTEAFF. The chain is built from TRBV13 and TRBJ1-1; D is ambiguous. The CDR3 is 13 residues long. Germline values: CDR1 PRHDT, CDR2 FYEKMQ (reference sequence). Trimming cost V 2 bases and J 0 bases, with 4 bases left between them.

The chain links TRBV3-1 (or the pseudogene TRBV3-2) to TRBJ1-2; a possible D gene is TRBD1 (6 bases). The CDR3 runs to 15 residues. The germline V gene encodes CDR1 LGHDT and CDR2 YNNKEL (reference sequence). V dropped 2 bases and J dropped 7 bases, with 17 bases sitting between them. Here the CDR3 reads CASSQTLQGSGGYTF. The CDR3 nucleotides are TGTGCCAGCAGCCAAACATTACAGGGCAGCGGTGGCTACACCTTC.

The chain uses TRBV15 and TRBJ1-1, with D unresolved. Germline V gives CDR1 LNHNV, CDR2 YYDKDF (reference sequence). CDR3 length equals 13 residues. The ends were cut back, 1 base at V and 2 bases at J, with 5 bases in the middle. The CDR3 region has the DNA TGTGCCACCAGCAGAGCAGGAAACACTGAAGCTTTCTTT. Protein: CATSRAGNTEAFF.

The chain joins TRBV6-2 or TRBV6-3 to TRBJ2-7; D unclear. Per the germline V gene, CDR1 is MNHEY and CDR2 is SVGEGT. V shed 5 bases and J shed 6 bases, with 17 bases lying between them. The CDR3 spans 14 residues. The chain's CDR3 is CASSPLNSHSEQYF. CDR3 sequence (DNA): TGTGCCAGCAGTCCCCTGAACAGTCACTCCGAGCAGTACTTC.

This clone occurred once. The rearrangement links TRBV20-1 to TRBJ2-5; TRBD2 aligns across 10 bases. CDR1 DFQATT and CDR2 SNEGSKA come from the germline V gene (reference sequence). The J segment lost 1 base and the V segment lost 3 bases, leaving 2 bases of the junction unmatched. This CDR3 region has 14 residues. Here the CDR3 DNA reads TGCAGTGCTAGTACTAGCGGGGTCCAAGAGACCCAGTACTTC. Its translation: CSASTSGVQETQYF.

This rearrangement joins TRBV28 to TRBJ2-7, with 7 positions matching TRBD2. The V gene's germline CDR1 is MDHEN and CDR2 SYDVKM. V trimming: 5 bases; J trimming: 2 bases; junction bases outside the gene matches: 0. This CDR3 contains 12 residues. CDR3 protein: CASSGGAYEQYF. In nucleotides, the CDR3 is TGTGCCAGCAGTGGGGGGGCCTACGAGCAGTACTTC.